The 21 T cell receptor beta chains presented below share a single source sample, sequenced in a study of blood T cells in healthy people across ages. The authors ran a second PCR of about 6 to 12 cycles using a sample-barcoded 5' primer and a J-beta primer mix. TCRdb reprocessed the 5' RACE reads with MiXCR, giving one entry per CDR3 protein. Of about 810,000 distinct CDR3 sequences listed, roughly 35% are singletons. Sequencing was performed on blood. The receptors come from a man aged 18-30 years in good health.

V gene TRBV4-1 combines with J gene TRBJ1-4, with D possibly being TRBD1 (5 bases). Per the germline V gene, CDR1 is MGHRA and CDR2 is YSYEKL. The CDR3 covers 16 residues. Between the trimmed V and J ends, which lost 3 bases and 3 bases, there was a span of 14 bases. CDR3 DNA: TGCGCCAGCAGCCACGAGATCCGGGACTCTAATGAAAAACTGTTTTTT. This sequence encodes CASSHEIRDSNEKLFF.

The rearrangement joins TRBV7-6 to TRBJ2-1; 8 nucleotides line up with TRBD1. The J segment lost 2 bases and the V segment lost 4 bases, leaving 7 bases of the junction unmatched. The CDR3 contains 16 residues. Germline CDR1 is SGHVS and CDR2 is FNYEAQ. The CDR3 region has the DNA TGTGCCAGCAGCTCAGGACAGGGCAGGGCCTACAATGAGCAGTTCTTC. It specifies CASSSGQGRAYNEQFF. The variable domain in full, with the rest retrieved from reference TRBV7-6 and TRBJ2-1, is GAGVSQSPRYKVTKRGQDVALRCDPISGHVSLYWYRQALGQGPEFLTYFNYEAQQDKSGLPNDRFSAERPEGSISTLTIQRTEQRDSAMYRCASSSGQGRAYNEQFFGPGTRLTVL.

The chain combines TRBV7-2 with TRBJ2-1, with TRBD1 identical over 9 bases. The better agreement between TRBJ2-7 and the DNA end casts doubt on the J call. This CDR3 has 16 amino acids. Germline V CDR1 and CDR2: SGHTA, FQGNSA. This CDR3 reads CASSSSGQGFYNEQYF. The CDR3 DNA reads TGTGCCAGCAGCTCGTCGGGACAGGGTTTTTACAATGAGCAGTACTTC.

The genes are TRBV4-2 and TRBJ1-4, with D possibly matching TRBD1 (6 bases). There are 15 residues in the CDR3. The germline V gene encodes CDR1 LGHNA and CDR2 YNFKEQ. V lost 0 bases, J lost 4 bases, and 9 bases lay in between. CDR3 region: CASSQDRGDNEKLFF. In nucleotides, the CDR3 is TGTGCCAGCAGCCAAGACAGGGGAGATAATGAAAAACTGTTTTTT.

This clonotype was detected a few times. The genes are TRBV20-1 and TRBJ1-1, with 7 bases aligning to TRBD1. The CDR3 loop spans 12 amino acids. V shed 4 bases and J 7 bases; nucleotides not matched to a gene: 6. Germline V gives CDR1 DFQATT, CDR2 SNEGSKA (reference sequence). The CDR3 bases are TGCAGTGCTACACCGACAGGGAATGAAGCTTTCTTT. This sequence encodes CSATPTGNEAFF.

This clonotype has a handful of counts. This chain joins TRBV7-2 and TRBJ2-5, with a tentative D call TRBD1 (6 bases). The CDR3 runs to 14 residues. Trimming shortened V by 5 bases and J by 9 bases, and 19 bases separated the two germline ends. Germline CDR1 and CDR2: SGHTA and FQGNSA. CDR3 coding DNA: TGTGCCAGCAGCCCATCGACAGGTGCAGGGGCCCAGTACTTC. Its protein product is CASSPSTGAGAQYF. Together with reference TRBV7-2 and TRBJ2-5, the CDR3 gives the full variable domain: GAGVSQSPSNKVTEKGKDVELRCDPISGHTALYWYRQSLGQGLEFLIYFQGNSAPDKSGLPSDRFSAERTGGSVSTLTIQRTQQEDSAVYLCASSPSTGAGAQYFGPGTRLLVL.

This clonotype was found a few times. The rearrangement joins TRBV4-3 to TRBJ2-1; a weak D match, TRBD2 (5 bases). This CDR3 region has 15 residues. Germline CDR1 is LGHNA and CDR2 is YSLEER. Trimming took off 0 bases at V and 7 bases at J, with 13 bases between the two ends. The CDR3 DNA follows: TGCGCCAGCAGCCAAGACTGGGGAGAGAGGAATGAGCAGTTCTTC. It is translated as CASSQDWGERNEQFF.

V is TRBV20-1 and J is TRBJ2-1; 7 bases fit TRBD1. In germline, CDR1 is DFQATT, CDR2 SNEGSKA (reference sequence). The CDR3 runs to 13 residues. The ends lost 6 bases at V and 7 bases at J; junction bases unmatched: 9. The CDR3, as DNA: TGCAGTGCCAGCCGACAGGGACCGAATGAGCAGTTCTTC. This translates into CSASRQGPNEQFF.

The V gene is TRBV12-3 or TRBV12-4, the J gene TRBJ2-2; D is unclear. V was shortened by 4 bases and J by 2 bases, with 8 bases between the two germline ends. This CDR3 has 14 amino acids. CDR3 sequence: CASSSLINTGELFF. CDR3 bases: TGTGCCAGCAGTTCCCTCATCAACACCGGGGAGCTGTTTTTT.

The rearrangement links TRBV15 to TRBJ2-2, with D unclear. The V end was cut by 3 bases, the J end by 3 bases, with 8 bases between. The CDR3 is made up of 14 amino acids. The germline V gene has CDR1 LNHNV and CDR2 YYDKDF (reference sequence). The CDR3, as DNA: TGTGCCACCAGCAGCCGGCGGTACACCGGGGAGCTGTTTTTT. Translated: CATSSRRYTGELFF.

The chain joins TRBV9 to TRBJ1-1; the D is unclear. The CDR3 has 12 residues. The germline V gene has CDR1 SGDLS and CDR2 YYNGEE. Trimming removed 4 bases from V and 8 bases from J, with 12 bases in between. CDR3 protein: CASSPPRGEAFF. For the CDR3, the DNA is TGTGCCAGCAGCCCCCCCCGGGGAGAAGCTTTCTTT.

This clonotype was recorded only once. Sequence at one end of the junction differs from germline and may be a read error. The rearrangement joins TRBV12-3 or TRBV12-4 to TRBJ1-1, with D tentatively TRBD1 (5 bases). This CDR3 region has 14 residues. The CDR3: CASSLEGIGAEVFF. DNA for the CDR3: TGTGCCAGCAGTTTAGAAGGGATTGGGGCTGAAGTTTTCTTT.

The chain uses TRBV2 and TRBJ2-3; D call uncertain. V gave up 4 bases and J gave up 5 bases, with 7 bases separating them. This CDR3 is built from 12 residues. The germline gives CDR1 SNHLY, CDR2 FYNNEI. The CDR3 bases are TGTGCCAGCAGTGTCTCTATAGATACGCAGTATTTT. Translated: CASSVSIDTQYF.

This clonotype was seen a handful of times. Written as DNA, the CDR3 is TGCAGCGTCCGGGTTGCGGGGGGGCCTGACACCGGGGAGCTGTTTTTT. Encoded protein: CSVRVAGGPDTGELFF. This chain connects TRBV29-1 to TRBJ2-2, with 9 bases aligning to TRBD2. The CDR3 runs 16 residues. Germline V gene lookup returns CDR1 SQVTM and CDR2 ANQGSEA. The trim removed 6 bases at V and 3 bases at J, leaving 11 bases unmatched.

This clonotype has more than one count but fewer than ten. The V gene is TRBV24-1, the J gene TRBJ2-5; D unclear. Germline CDR1 KGHDR, CDR2 SFDVKD. The CDR3 loop spans 13 amino acids. V lost 4 bases, J lost 5 bases, and 10 bases lay in between. The chain's CDR3 is CATSEGGSETQYF. The CDR3 region has the DNA TGTGCCACCAGTGAAGGTGGATCCGAGACCCAGTACTTC.

This rearrangement joins TRBV7-9 to TRBJ2-3, with D perhaps given as TRBD1 or TRBD2 (5 bases each). The germline CDR1 and CDR2 sequences are SEHNR and FQNEAQ (reference sequence). Trimming left V 2 bases short and J 0 bases short, with 15 bases between. This CDR3 has 17 amino acids. The CDR3 nucleotides are TGTGCCAGCAGCTTAAGTCGGGGACCAGAGAGCACAGATACGCAGTATTTT. Translated: CASSLSRGPESTDTQYF.

The chain combines TRBV10-3 with TRBJ2-5, with TRBD2 matching 12 bases. This CDR3 contains 17 residues. Trimming at V came to 0 bases and at J to 11 bases, leaving 13 bases not matched to a gene. The germline V gene has CDR1 ENHRY and CDR2 SYGVKD. The CDR3 protein is CAISESPTSGGNNEQYF. In nucleotides, the CDR3 is TGTGCCATCAGTGAGTCCCCGACTAGCGGGGGAAACAATGAGCAGTACTTC.

The chain carries TRBV29-1 and TRBJ1-2; D call uncertain. The germline CDR1 and CDR2 sequences are SQVTM and ANQGSEA. This CDR3 contains 13 residues. V gave up 6 bases and J gave up 4 bases, with 15 bases separating them. CDR3 coding DNA: TGCAGCGTAACCATTGCGGTCTCCTATGGCTACACCTTC. This encodes CSVTIAVSYGYTF.

This clonotype was detected a few times. The rearrangement uses TRBV24-1 and TRBJ2-5, with no clear D. The germline V and J ends were trimmed by 1 base and 3 bases, with 11 bases remaining between them. Germline CDR1 is KGHDR and CDR2 is SFDVKD. The CDR3 covers 15 residues. This CDR3 is CATSDFNLFEETQYF. The CDR3 region has the DNA TGTGCCACCAGTGATTTTAACCTTTTTGAAGAGACCCAGTACTTC.

V usage is TRBV7-9 and J usage is TRBJ2-3; D unresolved. Germline CDR1 and CDR2: SEHNR and FQNEAQ (reference sequence). Trimming took off 3 bases at V and 1 base at J, with 11 bases between the two ends. CDR3 length: 15 amino acids. This chain's CDR3 is CASSFHSLGTDTQYF. Written as DNA, the CDR3 is TGTGCCAGCAGCTTTCACAGCCTTGGCACAGATACGCAGTATTTT.

In its sample, this clonotype was seen a few times. The chain is built from TRBV10-3 and TRBJ1-6, with 8 bases that match TRBD1. V shed 3 bases and J 9 bases; nucleotides not matched to a gene: 10. There are 16 residues in the CDR3. The germline CDR1 and CDR2 sequences are ENHRY and SYGVKD. DNA for the CDR3: TGTGCCATCAGTGACCCGGGACAGGTTTTCCCTTCACCCCTCCACTTT. Translated: CAISDPGQVFPSPLHF.